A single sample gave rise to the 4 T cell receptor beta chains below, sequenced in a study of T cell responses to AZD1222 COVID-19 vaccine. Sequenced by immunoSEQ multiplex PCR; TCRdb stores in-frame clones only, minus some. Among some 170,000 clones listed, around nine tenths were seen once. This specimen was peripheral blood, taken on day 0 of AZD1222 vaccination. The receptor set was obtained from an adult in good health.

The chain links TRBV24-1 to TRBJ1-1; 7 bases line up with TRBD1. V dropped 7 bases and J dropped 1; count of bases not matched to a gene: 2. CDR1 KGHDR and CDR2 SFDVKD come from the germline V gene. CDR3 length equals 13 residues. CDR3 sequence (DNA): TGTGCCACCAGACAGGGGTGGAACACTGAAGCTTTCTTT. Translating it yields CATRQGWNTEAFF.

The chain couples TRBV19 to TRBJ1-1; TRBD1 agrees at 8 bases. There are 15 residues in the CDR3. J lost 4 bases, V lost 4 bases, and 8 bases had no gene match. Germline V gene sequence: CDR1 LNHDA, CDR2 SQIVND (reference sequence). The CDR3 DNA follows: TGTGCCAGTAGTAGATCGCCGGGACAGGTCACTGAAGCTTTCTTT. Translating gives CASSRSPGQVTEAFF.

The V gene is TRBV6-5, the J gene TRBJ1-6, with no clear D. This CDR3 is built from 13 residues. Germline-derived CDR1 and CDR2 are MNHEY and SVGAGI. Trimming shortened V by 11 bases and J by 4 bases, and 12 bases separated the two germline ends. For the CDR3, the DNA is TGTGCCGGAGGAGGACGGTATAATTCACCCCTCCACTTT. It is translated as CAGGGRYNSPLHF.

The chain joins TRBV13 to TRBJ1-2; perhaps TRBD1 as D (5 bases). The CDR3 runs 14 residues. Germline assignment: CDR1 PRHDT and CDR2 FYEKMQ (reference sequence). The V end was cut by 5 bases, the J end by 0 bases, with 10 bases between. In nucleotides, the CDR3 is TGTGCCAGCAGCATTGGGACCTCTAACTATGGCTACACCTTC. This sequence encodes CASSIGTSNYGYTF.